This entry is about one TCR beta chain. The data derive from a study of control samples from healthy donors and cancer patients. TCRdb keeps only in-frame clones here, not all; method: immunoSEQ multiplex PCR. The sample includes approximately 110,000 clones, 80% to 90% of them seen just once. V was shortened by 5 bases and J by 9 bases, with 15 bases between the two germline ends. This CDR3 region has 13 residues. Germline lookup yields CDR1 SGHNT and CDR2 YYREEE (reference sequence). The gene calls are TRBV5-4 and TRBJ2-1, with D perhaps TRBD2 (5 bases). The sample taken for sequencing was blood. The receptor was derived from a woman between 45 and 65 years old in good health. This CDR3 is CASRLVGETEQFF. CDR3 sequence (DNA): TGTGCCAGCAGGCTGGTGGGAGAAACTGAGCAGTTCTTC.